The 24 T cell receptor beta chains below all came from one sample that was sequenced in a study of PD-1 blockade in classical Hodgkin lymphoma. Generated by immunoSEQ multiplex PCR, the TCRdb table keeps only in-frame clones and is missing some. The profile shows roughly 21,000 clones, around 79% of them singletons. Specified time point: cycle 4 day 1 (C4D1), after 6 weeks of nivolumab. With no exception, relapse followed autologous stem cell transplantation in all patients, and brentuximab vedotin exposure varied. Specimen: peripheral blood mononuclear cells (PBMCs), collected before the fourth cycle of nivolumab. Source of these receptors: a human donor with classical Hodgkin lymphoma.

This chain joins TRBV6-5 and TRBJ2-7; possible D gene TRBD1, 6 bases. CDR1 MNHEY and CDR2 SVGAGI come from the germline V gene. V was shortened by 6 bases and J by 4 bases, with 13 bases between the two germline ends. The length of the CDR3 is 13 residues. DNA for the CDR3: TGTGCCAGCAGCTTAGGACAGTTGTACGAGCAGTACTTC. Amino acid sequence: CASSLGQLYEQYF.

This clone was counted a single time. The genes are TRBV27 and TRBJ2-7; 10 bases fit TRBD2. CDR1 and CDR2 from the germline V gene are MNHEY and SMNVEV (reference sequence). V gave up 4 bases and J gave up 4 bases; unmatched junction bases: 19. The CDR3 loop spans 19 amino acids. The CDR3 loop is CASSSLYFTLAGESYEQYF. The CDR3 bases are TGTGCCAGCAGTTCCCTATATTTCACTCTAGCGGGAGAATCTTACGAGCAGTACTTC.

V gene TRBV15 combines with J gene TRBJ2-7; D may be TRBD1 (5 bases). Trimming removed 3 bases from V and 3 bases from J, with 9 bases in between. Germline CDR1 and CDR2: LNHNV and YYDKDF (reference sequence). The CDR3 loop spans 13 amino acids. The chain's CDR3 is CATSSGAGYEQYF. CDR3 bases: TGTGCCACCAGCAGTGGGGCAGGCTACGAGCAGTACTTC.

This clone was seen only once. The genes are TRBV25-1 and TRBJ2-3; D gene uncertain. This CDR3 region has 14 residues. CDR1 and CDR2 from the germline V gene are MGHDK and SYGVNS. Trimming shortened V by 1 base and J by 0 bases, and 5 bases separated the two germline ends. In DNA form, the CDR3 reads TGTGCCAGCAGTGAATCTCTTAGCACAGATACGCAGTATTTT. The encoded protein is CASSESLSTDTQYF. Full variable domain (outside the CDR3, taken from reference TRBV25-1 and TRBJ2-3): EADIYQTPRYLVIGTGKKITLECSQTMGHDKMYWYQQDPGMELHLIHYSYGVNSTEKGDLSSESTVSRIRTEHFPLTLESARPSHTSQYLCASSESLSTDTQYFGPGTRLTVL.

This chain links TRBV2 with TRBJ1-1, with a weak D call TRBD1 (5 bases). This CDR3 has 13 residues. Germline CDR1 is SNHLY and CDR2 is FYNNEI. V was clipped by 3 bases and J by 5 bases, with 10 bases between them. The CDR3 protein is CASSDRGLTEAFF. For the CDR3, the DNA is TGTGCCAGCAGTGATAGGGGCTTAACTGAAGCTTTCTTT.

This clone was observed a handful of times. The chain has TRBV7-8 and TRBJ2-1, with 10 bases matching TRBD2. This CDR3 comprises 15 residues. Trimming removed 5 bases from V and 4 bases from J; junction bases left unmatched: 5. Germline V gene sequence: CDR1 SGHVS, CDR2 FQNEAQ. Written as DNA, the CDR3 is TGTGCCAGCAGCCACGGACTAGCGGAGTACAATGAGCAGTTCTTC. Its protein product is CASSHGLAEYNEQFF.

This clone was observed a few times. This chain connects TRBV6-1 to TRBJ2-7, with a weak D call TRBD2 (7 bases). Trimming stripped 1 base from V and 3 bases from J, with 16 bases between. The CDR3 length is 16 residues. Germline V gene data show CDR1 as MNHNS and CDR2 as SASEGT. The CDR3 is CASSEEGGGGLYEQYF. CDR3 in DNA: TGTGCCAGCAGTGAAGAGGGGGGGGGCGGTCTCTACGAGCAGTACTTC.

J is TRBJ2-1 and V is TRBV7-2; TRBD1 or TRBD2 may be the D gene (5 bases each). The V gene lost 2 bases and the J gene lost 7 bases, with 9 bases spanning the gap. The CDR3 extends over 13 amino acids. Germline loops: CDR1 SGHTA, CDR2 FQGNSA. The CDR3 DNA reads as TGTGCCAGCAGCTTATTCTGGGGGAATGAGCAGTTCTTC. Translating gives CASSLFWGNEQFF.

The chain joins TRBV7-9 to TRBJ2-5; weak D call: TRBD1 (6 bases). This CDR3 spans 15 amino acids. Trimming shortened V by 0 bases and J by 2 bases, and 10 bases separated the two germline ends. Germline loops: CDR1 SEHNR, CDR2 FQNEAQ (reference sequence). For the CDR3, the DNA is TGTGCCAGCAGCTTAGCTGGGACATCTCAAGAGACCCAGTACTTC. It encodes CASSLAGTSQETQYF. The variable domain in full, completed from reference TRBV7-9 and TRBJ2-5, reads DTGVSQNPRHKITKRGQNVTFRCDPISEHNRLYWYRQTLGQGPEFLTYFQNEAQLEKSRLLSDRFSAERPKGSFSTLEIQRTEQGDSAMYLCASSLAGTSQETQYFGPGTRLLVL.

V gene TRBV15 combines with J gene TRBJ2-1, with 7 bases lining up with TRBD2. CDR1 and CDR2 (germline): LNHNV, YYDKDF (reference sequence). The CDR3 sequence is 15 residues long. Losses at the gene ends were 1 base for V and 6 bases for J; bases not matched to a gene: 6. The CDR3 DNA reads as TGTGCCACCAGCAGAGTGGGCGGGAGTGTCAATGAGCAGTTCTTC. This codes for CATSRVGGSVNEQFF.

This clone has more than one count but fewer than ten. V gene TRBV7-9 combines with J gene TRBJ2-7, with TRBD1 as a possible D gene (5 bases). The ends were cut back, 6 bases at V and 9 bases at J, with 18 bases in the middle. The CDR3 runs 13 residues. CDR1 is SEHNR and CDR2 is FQNEAQ in the germline V gene (reference sequence). CDR3 in DNA: TGTGCCAGCAGTCCCAGAGTCACCACAGGGCAGTACTTC. It encodes CASSPRVTTGQYF. Variable domain in full (rest from reference TRBV7-9 and TRBJ2-7): DTGVSQNPRHKITKRGQNVTFRCDPISEHNRLYWYRQTLGQGPEFLTYFQNEAQLEKSRLLSDRFSAERPKGSFSTLEIQRTEQGDSAMYLCASSPRVTTGQYFGPGTRLTVT.

The chain joins TRBV30 to TRBJ1-6; TRBD1 might be the D (5 bases). V was clipped by 3 bases and J by 5 bases, with 8 bases between them. Germline CDR1 and CDR2: GTSNPN and SVGIG (reference sequence). The CDR3 runs 13 residues. The CDR3 here is CAWRGTNNSPLHF. The CDR3 DNA reads TGTGCCTGGAGAGGGACTAATAATTCACCCCTCCACTTT.

V is TRBV6-1 and J is TRBJ1-3; D perhaps matches TRBD1 (6 bases). Germline V gives CDR1 MNHNS, CDR2 SASEGT. With 0 bases removed from V and 0 bases from J, the gap between germline ends came to 12 bases. The CDR3 sequence is 17 residues long. CDR3 DNA: TGTGCCAGCAGTGAAGCGGATACAGGGAGCTCTGGAAACACCATATATTTT. Translation gives CASSEADTGSSGNTIYF.

This clone was counted only a few times. The CDR3 is CASSFPREGREGSGNTIYF. Written as DNA, the CDR3 is TGTGCCAGCAGCTTCCCCCGAGAGGGGCGGGAAGGCTCTGGAAACACCATATATTTT. The chain uses TRBV7-9 and TRBJ1-3; a possible D gene is TRBD1 (5 bases). Germline V gene lookup returns CDR1 SEHNR and CDR2 FQNEAQ (reference sequence). Trimming removed 3 bases from V and 0 bases from J, with 21 bases in between. The CDR3 is 19 residues long.

The chain links TRBV25-1 to TRBJ1-4; D ambiguous. Per the germline V gene, CDR1 is MGHDK and CDR2 is SYGVNS. The CDR3 spans 11 residues. Between the trimmed V and J ends, which lost 5 bases and 3 bases, there was a span of 1 base. This CDR3 reads CASSPNEKLFF. The CDR3 bases are TGTGCCAGCAGTCCTAATGAAAAACTGTTTTTT.

This clone appeared a single time. The CDR3 DNA follows: TGTGCCAGCAGCTTAGTAGCGGGAGTTTACGAGCAGTACTTC. This translates into CASSLVAGVYEQYF. The rearrangement links TRBV7-2 to TRBJ2-7, with 9 bases aligning to TRBD2. CDR1 and CDR2 (germline): SGHTA, FQGNSA. The CDR3 contains 14 residues. V lost 1 base, J lost 4 bases, and 2 bases stayed unmatched. Variable domain in full (rest from reference TRBV7-2 and TRBJ2-7): GAGVSQSPSNKVTEKGKDVELRCDPISGHTALYWYRQSLGQGLEFLIYFQGNSAPDKSGLPSDRFSAERTGGSVSTLTIQRTQQEDSAVYLCASSLVAGVYEQYFGPGTRLTVT.

The V and J genes are TRBV19 and TRBJ1-3; D not certain. This CDR3 is 16 amino acids long. The germline V gene encodes CDR1 LNHDA and CDR2 SQIVND (reference sequence). Deletions cut 6 bases from V and 2 bases from J, with 17 bases between. CDR3 in amino acids: CASSSQDASAGNTIYF. The CDR3 DNA reads TGTGCCAGTAGCTCCCAGGACGCGAGCGCTGGAAACACCATATATTTT.

The V and J genes are TRBV18 and TRBJ2-7; TRBD1 matches 9 bases. Germline CDR1 is KGHSH and CDR2 is LQKENI. There are 15 residues in the CDR3. J lost 7 bases, V lost 6 bases, and 13 bases had no gene match. CDR3 residues: CASSSVGTGLGEQYF. CDR3 coding DNA: TGTGCCAGCTCGTCCGTGGGGACAGGGCTAGGGGAGCAGTACTTC. Full variable domain (outside the CDR3, taken from reference TRBV18 and TRBJ2-7): NAGVMQNPRHLVRRRGQEARLRCSPMKGHSHVYWYRQLPEEGLKFMVYLQKENIIDESGMPKERFSAEFPKEGPSILRIQQVVRGDSAAYFCASSSVGTGLGEQYFGPGTRLTVT.

The V and J genes are TRBV7-6 and TRBJ2-7; D possibly corresponds to TRBD2 (5 bases). This CDR3 has 15 residues. Germline CDR1 and CDR2: SGHVS and FNYEAQ. V was shortened by 0 bases and J by 2 bases, with 11 bases between the two germline ends. CDR3 in amino acids: CASSLAPSQAYEQYF. The CDR3 nucleotides are TGTGCCAGCAGCTTAGCGCCTAGCCAGGCCTACGAGCAGTACTTC. The full variable domain, with the rest looked up from reference TRBV7-6 and TRBJ2-7, is GAGVSQSPRYKVTKRGQDVALRCDPISGHVSLYWYRQALGQGPEFLTYFNYEAQQDKSGLPNDRFSAERPEGSISTLTIQRTEQRDSAMYRCASSLAPSQAYEQYFGPGTRLTVT.

The V and J genes are TRBV11-2 and TRBJ2-7; 9 positions match TRBD2. CDR1 and CDR2 from the germline V gene are SGHAT and FQNNGV. With V trimmed by 5 bases and J by 2 bases, 10 bases remained unmatched. This CDR3 contains 16 residues. CDR3 bases: TGTGCCAGCAGCCGAACGACTAGCGGAAGTGCCTACGAGCAGTACTTC. Its translation is CASSRTTSGSAYEQYF.

This clone was recorded only once. This sequence joins TRBV6-6 and TRBJ1-2; perhaps TRBD1 as D (6 bases). The CDR3 runs to 16 residues. The germline gives CDR1 MNHNY, CDR2 SVGAGI (reference sequence). V lost 2 bases, J lost 0 bases, and 13 bases lay in between. The CDR3 coding sequence is TGTGCCAGCAGTTACGGAACAGGGCTCGCTAACTATGGCTACACCTTC. This translates into CASSYGTGLANYGYTF.

V is TRBV5-1 and J is TRBJ1-1; D is unresolved. The CDR3 has 15 amino acids. Germline CDR1 SGHRS, CDR2 YFSETQ. Trimming pared 1 base from V and 0 bases from J, leaving 10 bases between. The CDR3 bases are TGCGCCAGCAGCTTGCCGGTTGGAATGAACACTGAAGCTTTCTTT. It is translated as CASSLPVGMNTEAFF.

This clone was counted a few times. The chain uses TRBV15 and TRBJ2-2; the D gene could be TRBD1 or TRBD2 (5 bases each). Germline lookup yields CDR1 LNHNV and CDR2 YYDKDF (reference sequence). This CDR3 spans 15 amino acids. The germline V and J ends were trimmed by 1 base and 3 bases, with 9 bases remaining between them. The DNA for the CDR3 is TGTGCCACCAGCAGAGGAGGGGTCGACACCGGGGAGCTGTTTTTT. This sequence encodes CATSRGGVDTGELFF. Full variable domain (remainder filled in from reference TRBV15 and TRBJ2-2): DAMVIQNPRYQVTQFGKPVTLSCSQTLNHNVMYWYQQKSSQAPKLLFHYYDKDFNNEADTPDNFQSRRPNTSFCFLDIRSPGLGDTAMYLCATSRGGVDTGELFFGEGSRLTVL.

The V gene is TRBV7-8, the J gene TRBJ2-3; D might be TRBD2 (7 bases). Germline-derived CDR1 and CDR2 are SGHVS and FQNEAQ. This CDR3 has 15 residues. The V end was cut by 6 bases, the J end by 4 bases, with 17 bases between. The CDR3, as DNA: TGTGCCAGCAGTCTAGGGGGGGCGTTCTCAGATACGCAGTATTTT. Translated, it gives CASSLGGAFSDTQYF. Full variable domain (remainder filled in from reference TRBV7-8 and TRBJ2-3): GAGVSQSPRYKVAKRGQDVALRCDPISGHVSLFWYQQALGQGPEFLTYFQNEAQLDKSGLPSDRFFAERPEGSVSTLKIQRTQQEDSAVYLCASSLGGAFSDTQYFGPGTRLTVL.